These T cell receptor beta chains were read from a single sample in a study of CD8 T cells in Susac syndrome. TCRdb passed the immunoSEQ multiplex PCR reads through MiXCR, listing each CDR3 protein once. The sample lists some 190,000 distinct CDR3 sequences; more than 90% were seen once. Source material: CD4+ T cells from PBMCs. Every receptor here comes from a human donor with multiple sclerosis. Both conserved end residues are part of each CDR3. D genes are given only for firm matches. Clone size is stated in some rows and not others, as once, few, many or a class when expanded.

abundance	len	v_gene	j_gene	d_gene	CDR3nt	CDR3aa
.	13	TRBV29-1	TRBJ2-6	.	TGCAGCGTAGCAGGGCGCGGGGCCAACGTCCTGACTTTC	CSVAGRGANVLTF
.	13	TRBV30	TRBJ2-2	.	TGTGCCTGGAGTGTCATCGACACCGGGGAGCTGTTTTTT	CAWSVIDTGELFF
.	12	TRBV12-3/TRBV12-4	TRBJ1-1	.	TGTGCCATTTCAACCGGGGCGCGGGAAGCTTTCTTT	CAISTGAREAFF
once	14	TRBV20-1	TRBJ1-2	.	TGCAGTGCCGCGTCGGGCGGACCTAACTATGGCTACACCTTC	CSAASGGPNYGYTF
.	16	TRBV5-6	TRBJ1-1	.	TGTGCCAGCAGCCCCGACGGGCACACAATGAACACTGAAGCTTTCTTT	CASSPDGHTMNTEAFF
.	14	TRBV7-8	TRBJ1-5	.	TGTGCCAGCAGCTTAGGACAGGAAAATCAGCCCCAGCATTTT	CASSLGQENQPQHF
.	13	TRBV12-3/TRBV12-4	TRBJ1-1	TRBD1	TGTGCCAGCACCCGGGACAGGGGGCTAAAAGCTTTCTTT	CASTRDRGLKAFF
.	18	TRBV20-1	TRBJ2-1	.	TGCAGTGCTAGAGATCAATATCAGGGAAGTTTCTCCTACAATGAGCAGTTCTTC	CSARDQYQGSFSYNEQFF
.	15	TRBV6-6	TRBJ2-4	.	TGTGCCAGCAGTTACTCCCCGGGGAAGGGGGACATTCAGTACTTC	CASSYSPGKGDIQYF
.	14	TRBV2	TRBJ2-1	.	TGTGCCAGCAACTGGGGATACTCCTACAATGAGCAGTTCTTC	CASNWGYSYNEQFF
.	15	TRBV27	TRBJ2-1	TRBD2	TGTGCCAGCACCTTCTGGGGAGGGAGGTACAATGAGCAGTTCTTC	CASTFWGGRYNEQFF
.	16	TRBV6-6	TRBJ2-7	TRBD1	TGTGCCAGCAGTTACTATGGGACAGGGTACACCTACGAGCAGTACTTC	CASSYYGTGYTYEQYF
.	11	TRBV20-1	TRBJ1-2	.	TGCAGCCCCCCCTCTAACTATGGCTACACCTTC	CSPPSNYGYTF
once	17	TRBV27	TRBJ1-1	.	TGTGCCAGCAGTCACCTCCCTCCCGGGGGTCTGAACACTGAAGCTTTCTTT	CASSHLPPGGLNTEAFF
.	15	TRBV13	TRBJ2-3	TRBD2	TGTGCCAGCAGCCGGGGGGACTTAACCACAGATACGCAGTATTTT	CASSRGDLTTDTQYF
.	13	TRBV30	TRBJ1-6	.	TGTGCCTGGACCGGCTCGCTCGTGGCACCCCTCCACTTT	CAWTGSLVAPLHF
.	11	TRBV6-6	TRBJ2-3	.	TGTGCCAGCACCTCGGGAGATACGCAGTATTTT	CASTSGDTQYF
.	14	TRBV5-6	TRBJ2-2	.	TGTGCCAGCAGTAAGGGACGGAACACCGGGGAGCTGTTTTTT	CASSKGRNTGELFF
once	17	TRBV30	TRBJ2-6	TRBD1	TGTGCCTGGAGAAGGGGGCGGACTCTCTCGGGGGCCAACGTCCTGACTTTC	CAWRRGRTLSGANVLTF
.	12	TRBV4-2	TRBJ1-2	.	TGTGCCAGCAGCCTGGTAGGCGGCGGCTACACCTTC	CASSLVGGGYTF
.	11	TRBV29-1	TRBJ2-5	.	TGCAGCGTTCAATCACGGGAGACCCAGTACTTC	CSVQSRETQYF
.	18	TRBV30	TRBJ2-3	TRBD2	TGTGCCTGGAGTGTAACTAGCGGATGGCGTACAAGCACAGATACGCAGTATTTT	CAWSVTSGWRTSTDTQYF
.	16	TRBV30	TRBJ1-1	.	TGTGCCTGGAGTACTCGACGTCTGGGACTCCAGGGTGAAGCTTTCTTT	CAWSTRRLGLQGEAFF
.	14	TRBV20-1	TRBJ2-3	TRBD2	TGCAGTGCTACCTGGCCTAGCGGGGAAGATACGCAGTATTTT	CSATWPSGEDTQYF
.	13	TRBV20-1	TRBJ2-7	TRBD1	TGCAGTGTATCCCCAGGACAGGGCTACGAGCAGTACTTC	CSVSPGQGYEQYF
.	15	TRBV19	TRBJ2-1	TRBD1	TGTGCCAGTAGATCCGGGACAGGGGGCTACAATGAGCAGTTCTTC	CASRSGTGGYNEQFF
.	14	TRBV27	TRBJ1-6	.	TGTGCCAGCAGTTTCCCCGGAGAGAATTCACCCCTCCACTTT	CASSFPGENSPLHF
.	13	TRBV6-6	TRBJ1-1	.	TGTGCCAGCAGTAGCTCTGAGAACACTGAAGCTTTCTTT	CASSSSENTEAFF
.	15	TRBV5-1	TRBJ2-1	TRBD2	TGCGCCAGCAGCCAGATTAGCGGGGGGAGCAATGAGCAGTTCTTC	CASSQISGGSNEQFF
.	13	TRBV6-2/TRBV6-3	TRBJ1-6	.	TGTGCCAGCAGACCACCTTTTAATTCACCCCTCCACTTT	CASRPPFNSPLHF
once	16	TRBV27	TRBJ2-1	.	TGTGCCAGCAGTCCGCAGAGAGGGACGGGGCCCAATGAGCAGTTCTTC	CASSPQRGTGPNEQFF
.	17	TRBV4-2	TRBJ2-1	TRBD2	TGTGCCAGCAGCCAAGATGGGGTAGCGGGGACCCACAATGAGCAGTTCTTC	CASSQDGVAGTHNEQFF
.	13	TRBV18	TRBJ1-1	.	TGTGCCAGCTCACCAAAAATGGACACTGAAGCTTTCTTT	CASSPKMDTEAFF
.	12	TRBV10-3	TRBJ1-2	.	TGTGCCATCCAGTCAGCTAACTATGGCTACACCTTC	CAIQSANYGYTF
few	13	TRBV6-1	TRBJ2-1	.	TGTGCCAGCACCGGACAGATCTACAATGAGCAGTTCTTC	CASTGQIYNEQFF
.	17	TRBV5-1	TRBJ2-4	.	TGCGCCAGCAGCTTGGCCTCGACAGAACTAGCCAAAAACATTCAGTACTTC	CASSLASTELAKNIQYF
.	14	TRBV6-5	TRBJ2-1	TRBD1	TGTGCCAGCAGCCACCGGGACAGGGACAATGAGCAGTTCTTC	CASSHRDRDNEQFF
.	14	TRBV18	TRBJ1-6	.	TGTGCCAGCTCACCGTCGGGGGCTAATTCACCCCTCCACTTT	CASSPSGANSPLHF
.	15	TRBV2	TRBJ2-1	TRBD2	TGTGCCAGCAGTGCACTAGCGGGGCTATACAATGAGCAGTTCTTC	CASSALAGLYNEQFF
.	14	TRBV9	TRBJ2-3	.	TGTGCCAGCAGCGTAGTTGAACTGGCAGATACGCAGTATTTT	CASSVVELADTQYF
.	15	TRBV4-2	TRBJ2-1	TRBD2	TGTGCCAGCAGCAAGACTAGCGGGACCTACAATGAGCAGTTCTTC	CASSKTSGTYNEQFF
.	12	TRBV5-1	TRBJ2-7	.	TGCGCCAGCGCCGGGTCCTCCTACGAGCAGTACTTC	CASAGSSYEQYF
.	14	TRBV20-1	TRBJ2-5	TRBD2	TGCAGTGCTGCGCGGCTAGCGGGGGCAGAGACCCAGTACTTC	CSAARLAGAETQYF
.	14	TRBV7-3	TRBJ2-5	TRBD2	TGTGCCAGCAGCCCGGAGGGAGGGCAAGAGACCCAGTACTTC	CASSPEGGQETQYF
.	11	TRBV12-3/TRBV12-4	TRBJ2-7	.	TGTGCCAGCAGTTCCCGACAGGAGCAGTACTTC	CASSSRQEQYF